This passage covers 25 T cell receptor beta chains from one sample sequenced in a study of T cell responses to AZD1222 COVID-19 vaccine. Sequenced by immunoSEQ multiplex PCR; TCRdb stores in-frame clones only, minus some. This table holds tens of thousands of clones, roughly nine tenths found once. The source material was peripheral blood, sampled 28 days after the second AZD1222 dose. The receptors shown here come from an adult who received the AZD1222 COVID-19 vaccine.

This sequence joins TRBV19 and TRBJ1-1; no firm D call. Germline V CDR1 and CDR2: LNHDA, SQIVND (reference sequence). This CDR3 spans 13 amino acids. V gave up 3 bases and J gave up 4 bases, with 9 bases separating them. The CDR3 DNA reads as TGTGCCAGTAGTATCATAGTGGGCACTGAAGCTTTCTTT. Protein: CASSIIVGTEAFF.

The genes are TRBV7-9 and TRBJ1-1, with 7 bases fitting TRBD1. Trimming cost V 5 bases and J 0 bases; bases outside gene matches: 6. Germline CDR1 is SEHNR and CDR2 is FQNEAQ (reference sequence). The CDR3 consists of 15 residues. The CDR3 sequence: CASSTPTGLNTEAFF. DNA of the CDR3: TGTGCCAGCAGCACCCCGACAGGGTTGAACACTGAAGCTTTCTTT.

The chain couples TRBV9 to TRBJ2-1; TRBD2 agrees at 7 bases. The germline V gene encodes CDR1 SGDLS and CDR2 YYNGEE. V shed 4 bases, J shed 8 bases, and the junction held 9 bases outside the gene matches. CDR3 length: 14 residues. The CDR3 DNA follows: TGTGCCAGCAGCCGGTGGGGGACTACCGATGAGCAGTTCTTC. Its protein is CASSRWGTTDEQFF.

The J gene is TRBJ2-3, the V gene TRBV19, with unresolved D. Germline CDR1 and CDR2: LNHDA and SQIVND (reference sequence). There are 15 residues in the CDR3. Trimming shortened V by 4 bases and J by 8 bases, and 19 bases separated the two germline ends. Written as DNA, the CDR3 is TGTGCCAGTAGTACACCTCCTAATGCCGGGCCTACGCAGTATTTT. Protein sequence: CASSTPPNAGPTQYF.

The CDR3 protein is CASSPDLFAGVFYNEQFF. CDR3 bases: TGCGCCAGCAGCCCCGACCTATTCGCGGGAGTGTTCTACAATGAGCAGTTCTTC. This chain uses TRBV5-1 with TRBJ2-1; TRBD2 matches 7 bases. Germline V CDR1 and CDR2: SGHRS, YFSETQ. The J segment lost 3 bases and the V segment lost 4 bases, leaving 16 bases of the junction unmatched. The CDR3 has 18 amino acids.

The V gene is TRBV25-1, the J gene TRBJ2-7, with TRBD1 matching over 9 bases. The J segment lost 5 bases and the V segment lost 11 bases, leaving 7 bases of the junction unmatched. Germline CDR1 MGHDK, CDR2 SYGVNS. The CDR3 is 12 amino acids. The CDR3 region has the DNA TGTGCCTCCGGACAGGGGTTCCACGAGCAGTACTTC. It yields the protein CASGQGFHEQYF.

This chain uses TRBV30 with TRBJ1-4; 10 positions agree with TRBD1. This CDR3 spans 18 amino acids. The V segment lost 1 base and the J segment 7 bases; nucleotides outside the gene matches: 15. CDR1 and CDR2 from the germline V gene are GTSNPN and SVGIG (reference sequence). The chain's CDR3 is CAWSGGQGRVPRGEKLFF. The CDR3 DNA reads as TGTGCCTGGAGTGGGGGACAGGGGAGGGTCCCACGGGGTGAAAAACTGTTTTTT.

The chain links TRBV5-4 to TRBJ2-4; 12 nucleotides match TRBD2. Germline CDR1 SGHNT, CDR2 YYREEE (reference sequence). With 5 bases clipped from V and 5 bases from J, the junction kept 8 bases outside the gene matches. This CDR3 is built from 16 residues. CDR3 nucleotides: TGTGCCAGCAGTTCGCCCCGACTAGCGGGGGAAAACATTCAGTACTTC. Its protein product is CASSSPRLAGENIQYF. Full variable domain (remainder filled in from reference TRBV5-4 and TRBJ2-4): ETGVTQSPTHLIKTRGQQVTLRCSSQSGHNTVSWYQQALGQGPQFIFQYYREEENGRGNFPPRFSGLQFPNYSSELNVNALELDDSALYLCASSSPRLAGENIQYFGAGTRLSVL.

The chain carries TRBV18 and TRBJ1-4, with 7 positions matching TRBD1. The V and J ends lost 2 bases and 5 bases, in that order; junction bases with no gene match: 2. The CDR3 runs 14 residues. Germline V gene lookup returns CDR1 KGHSH and CDR2 LQKENI. CDR3 sequence reads: CASSPGQANEKLFF. The CDR3 DNA reads as TGTGCCAGCTCACCAGGACAGGCAAATGAAAAACTGTTTTTT.

This chain uses TRBV6-4 with TRBJ1-1; 8 nucleotides align to TRBD1. Germline V lookup: CDR1 MRHNA, CDR2 SNTAGT. V shed 6 bases, J shed 4 bases, and the junction held 4 bases outside the gene matches. The CDR3 loop spans 13 amino acids. Written as DNA, the CDR3 is TGTGCCAGCAGGGACAGGGAAGGCACTGAAGCTTTCTTT. It specifies CASRDREGTEAFF.

This rearrangement joins TRBV6-1 to TRBJ1-3, with 7 positions matching TRBD1. This CDR3 has 15 residues. Germline V CDR1 and CDR2: MNHNS, SASEGT. The J segment lost 3 bases and the V segment lost 2 bases, leaving 4 bases of the junction unmatched. The CDR3 DNA sequence: TGTGCCAGCAGTGAACAGACAGGGTTTGGAAACACCATATATTTT. Translating it yields CASSEQTGFGNTIYF.

This clone occurred once. This chain links TRBV7-2 with TRBJ2-2; TRBD1 is a possible D gene (7 bases). The CDR3 is made up of 16 amino acids. Germline loops: CDR1 SGHTA, CDR2 FQGNSA. V lost 2 bases and J 4 bases, leaving 14 bases between the germline ends. This CDR3 reads CASSLTPGGSTGELFF. In DNA, the CDR3 is TGTGCCAGCAGCTTAACCCCAGGGGGGAGCACCGGGGAGCTGTTTTTT.

The V and J genes are TRBV24-1 and TRBJ2-3; no firm D call. The CDR3 is 13 residues long. Trimming cost V 7 bases and J 6 bases, with 13 bases left between them. Per germline, CDR1 KGHDR and CDR2 SFDVKD. As DNA, the CDR3 is TGTGCCACCAGCGGGCCTCCTGTGGATACGCAGTATTTT. It specifies CATSGPPVDTQYF.

This clone was seen a single time. The V gene is TRBV4-1, the J gene TRBJ2-2; weak D call: TRBD1 (7 bases). Trimming removed 2 bases from V and 6 bases from J, with 13 bases in between. This CDR3 contains 15 residues. Germline V lookup: CDR1 MGHRA, CDR2 YSYEKL. CDR3 in DNA: TGCGCCAGCAGCCAACTGGAGGGGGCGCCCGGGGAGCTGTTTTTT. Its translation: CASSQLEGAPGELFF.

This chain links TRBV28 with TRBJ1-1, with D maybe TRBD1 (6 bases). The germline V gene has CDR1 MDHEN and CDR2 SYDVKM. The V gene lost 7 bases and the J gene lost 1 base, with 10 bases spanning the gap. CDR3 length: 13 amino acids. CDR3 DNA sequence: TGTGCCAGCATCCCGGGACAGAACACTGAAGCTTTCTTT. Its protein product is CASIPGQNTEAFF.

The chain is built from TRBV10-3 and TRBJ2-6; TRBD2 matches at 7 bases. Germline V CDR1 and CDR2: ENHRY, SYGVKD. V trimming: 8 bases; J trimming: 0 bases; junction bases outside the gene matches: 4. The CDR3 consists of 15 residues. In nucleotides, the CDR3 is TGTGCCATCCAAGCGGGGATCTCTGGGGCCAACGTCCTGACTTTC. Amino acids: CAIQAGISGANVLTF.

A few counts support this clone. The chain employs TRBV19 and TRBJ2-7, with 10 bases lining up with TRBD1. Unmatched junction bases numbered 4, after V lost 1 base and J lost 1 base. Germline CDR1 and CDR2: LNHDA and SQIVND (reference sequence). CDR3 length equals 16 residues. For the CDR3, the DNA is TGTGCCAGTAGTATAGTACGGACAGGGGGATCCTACGAGCAGTACTTC. Translating it yields CASSIVRTGGSYEQYF.

V usage is TRBV25-1 and J usage is TRBJ1-1, with D possibly TRBD1 on 5 matching bases. CDR3 length: 12 residues. The ends were cut back, 3 bases at V and 7 bases at J, with 9 bases in the middle. CDR1 is MGHDK, CDR2 SYGVNS, per germline. CDR3 coding DNA: TGTGCCAGCAGTGACCAGGACATTGAAGCTTTCTTT. It is translated as CASSDQDIEAFF.

DNA for the CDR3: TGTGCCAGCAGCGTATCCCCCTCGACACTCTATGGCTACACCTTC. Protein sequence: CASSVSPSTLYGYTF. The chain is built from TRBV9 and TRBJ1-2; D uncertain. This CDR3 comprises 15 residues. The germline CDR1 and CDR2 sequences are SGDLS and YYNGEE. The germline V and J ends were trimmed by 1 base and 4 bases, with 14 bases remaining between them. The complete variable domain, with remaining parts taken from reference TRBV9 and TRBJ1-2, reads DSGVTQTPKHLITATGQRVTLRCSPRSGDLSVYWYQQSLDQGLQFLIQYYNGEERAKGNILERFSAQQFPDLHSELNLSSLELGDSALYFCASSVSPSTLYGYTFGSGTRLTVV.

In this sample, this clone turned up once. The V and J genes are TRBV27 and TRBJ1-4, with D tentatively TRBD1 (5 bases). The CDR3 runs to 13 residues. Trimming cost V 3 bases and J 8 bases, with 10 bases left between them. Germline V lookup: CDR1 MNHEY, CDR2 SMNVEV (reference sequence). CDR3 sequence (DNA): TGTGCCAGCAGTTTTTTCAGGGCAGAAAAACTGTTTTTT. It codes for CASSFFRAEKLFF.

There are a few counts of this clone. The chain carries TRBV6-2 or TRBV6-3 and TRBJ1-5; no clear D gene. Trimming cost V 2 bases and J 0 bases, with 14 bases left between them. The CDR3 spans 17 residues. Germline CDR1 reads MNHEY; CDR2 reads SVGEGT. CDR3 amino acids: CASSYLFQSDSNQPQHF. As DNA, the CDR3 is TGTGCCAGCAGTTACCTTTTCCAATCCGATAGCAATCAGCCCCAGCATTTT.

This chain connects TRBV5-6 to TRBJ2-3, with a tentative D call TRBD2 (6 bases). CDR3 length: 18 residues. V gave up 4 bases and J gave up 5 bases, with 26 bases separating them. Looked up from germline, CDR1 is SGHDT and CDR2 is YYEEEE. The CDR3 loop is CASSLVASSGPAGDTQYF. In DNA, the CDR3 is TGTGCCAGCAGCCTCGTCGCCAGTAGCGGCCCAGCCGGAGATACGCAGTATTTT.

The gene calls are TRBV11-2 and TRBJ2-1, with 7 bases identical to TRBD1. The CDR3 loop spans 12 amino acids. Losses at the gene ends were 6 bases for V and 8 bases for J; bases not matched to a gene: 4. Germline CDR1 reads SGHAT; CDR2 reads FQNNGV. CDR3 DNA sequence: TGTGCCAGCAGGACAGGGACCCATGAGCAGTTCTTC. This sequence encodes CASRTGTHEQFF.

The V gene is TRBV5-6, the J gene TRBJ2-7, with unresolved D. Germline CDR1 reads SGHDT; CDR2 reads YYEEEE. V was pared by 0 bases and J by 5 bases, with 6 bases between. The CDR3 extends over 12 amino acids. CDR3 amino acids: CASSLGFDEQYV. The CDR3 DNA is TGTGCCAGCAGCTTGGGCTTCGACGAGCAGTACGTC.

The chain joins TRBV19 to TRBJ2-2; TRBD2 agrees at 9 bases. Germline V gene data show CDR1 as LNHDA and CDR2 as SQIVND (reference sequence). V lost 4 bases and J lost 4; bases outside the gene matches: 13. This CDR3 is built from 18 residues. CDR3 nucleotide sequence: TGTGCCAGTAGTACAAACCAGCTAGCGGGGCAACTCACCGGGGAGCTGTTTTTT. Amino acid sequence: CASSTNQLAGQLTGELFF.